This TCR beta chain is from a study of early T cells in non-severe SARS-CoV-2 infection. Study summary: Bulk RNA from unsorted whole blood was sequenced; chains were unpaired. General observations from the study: Database matching using VDJdb favored anti-spike CD8 responses, with private and CD4 specificities left missing.

This clonotype occurred many times. What it binds is not known. The library protocol tagged individual cDNA molecules with unique molecular identifiers. TCRdb re-called the 5' RACE reads with MiXCR, one entry per CDR3 protein. The repertoire holds tens of thousands of distinct CDR3 sequences, with around an eighth as singletons. This CDR3 region has 13 residues. Germline V gene lookup returns CDR1 PRHDT and CDR2 FYEKMQ (reference sequence). V lost 5 bases, J lost 6 bases, and 11 bases lay in between. The sequenced sample consisted of whole blood. This rearrangement joins TRBV13 to TRBJ2-1; a possible D gene is TRBD2 (6 bases). The receptor comes from an adult who was a healthcare worker with PCR-confirmed SARS-CoV-2 infection or an uninfected control (not recorded which). CDR3 in DNA: TGTGCCAGCAGCGGCGGGACTGGCAATGAGCAGTTCTTC. Amino acids: CASSGGTGNEQFF.